This record concerns one TCR beta chain sequence. This entry is derived from a study of blood T cell repertoires in COVID-19. TCRdb keeps only in-frame clones here, not all; method: immunoSEQ multiplex PCR. The sample includes 300,000 to 400,000 clones, approximately 87% seen only once; the top ten take over 6%. Germline CDR1 reads SGHTA; CDR2 reads FQGTGA. J lost 9 bases, V lost 4 bases, and 9 bases had no gene match. The CDR3 is made up of 15 amino acids. Sequencing was performed on peripheral blood. This receptor was obtained from a woman aged 45-65 years with COVID-19, enrolled during active disease. This rearrangement joins TRBV7-3 to TRBJ2-1, with 10 bases that match TRBD2. Here the CDR3 reads CASSWASGSTGEQFF. In DNA form, the CDR3 reads TGTGCCAGCAGCTGGGCTAGCGGGAGCACCGGTGAGCAGTTCTTC.